These 28 T cell receptor beta chains were all obtained from the same sample, sequenced in a study of T cell changes during pregnancy in multiple sclerosis (dated by TCRdb to the late 2010s). Receptor libraries were prepared by the immunoSEQ multiplex PCR assay. TCRdb holds this immuneACCESS table with in-frame rearrangements only. Some clones are missing; in checked studies, unresolved V genes explain under half, and the rest has no known cause. The sample includes roughly 40,000 clones, with around 90% observed a single time. Together, the top ten hold around 0.6% of the sample. The source was CD4+ T cells from peripheral blood mononuclear cells, collected in the first trimester of pregnancy. The receptors come from a female donor with multiple sclerosis, enrolled in a pregnancy study.

The chain carries TRBV2 and TRBJ1-4; tentatively, D is TRBD1 (6 bases). The V gene lost 5 bases and the J gene lost 4 bases, with 11 bases spanning the gap. The germline V gene has CDR1 SNHLY and CDR2 FYNNEI. CDR3 length: 14 residues. The CDR3 coding sequence is TGTGCCAGCAGTTTTGGACAGCGTAATGAAAAACTGTTTTTT. Translating gives CASSFGQRNEKLFF.

This chain links TRBV25-1 with TRBJ2-7; TRBD2 agrees at 11 bases. Germline V gene data show CDR1 as MGHDK and CDR2 as SYGVNS. This CDR3 has 14 residues. V lost 7 bases, J lost 5 bases, and 7 bases stayed unmatched. The CDR3 DNA reads TGTGCCAGCACTACTAGCGGGAGTATCCACGAGCAGTACTTC. It specifies CASTTSGSIHEQYF.

The gene calls are TRBV10-3 and TRBJ2-1, with a tentative D call TRBD2 (5 bases). V was pared by 10 bases and J by 5 bases, with 15 bases between. CDR1 is ENHRY and CDR2 is SYGVKD in the germline V gene. The CDR3 runs to 13 residues. The DNA of the CDR3 is TGTGCCACCTCCGGGATGAACCACAATGAGCAGTTCTTC. This gives the protein CATSGMNHNEQFF.

The table lists this clone with a few counts. V and J are TRBV28 and TRBJ1-5, with 8 bases lining up with TRBD1. The V segment lost 3 bases and the J segment 4 bases; nucleotides outside the gene matches: 5. The CDR3 spans 15 residues. Germline CDR1 reads MDHEN; CDR2 reads SYDVKM. In nucleotides, the CDR3 is TGTGCCAGCAGTTTCCGGACAGGGAATAATCAGCCCCAGCATTTT. This encodes CASSFRTGNNQPQHF.

The genes are TRBV30 and TRBJ2-2; 12 bases match TRBD2. The junction had 9 bases not matched to a gene; V was cut back by 0 bases and J by 7 bases. The germline CDR1 and CDR2 sequences are GTSNPN and SVGIG (reference sequence). This CDR3 region has 17 residues. The CDR3 reads CAWSVPSGRALGGELFF. CDR3 DNA sequence: TGTGCCTGGAGTGTACCTAGCGGGAGGGCCCTCGGCGGGGAGCTGTTTTTT.

This clone showed up just once. At one end the junction does not follow the germline gene, possibly because of a read error. The chain combines TRBV2 with TRBJ2-7, with 8 bases matching TRBD1. The CDR3 has 13 amino acids. Germline-derived CDR1 and CDR2 are SNHLY and FYNNEI. This CDR3 is CASSRRDRFLWCF. The CDR3 nucleotides are TGTGCCAGCAGCCGCCGGGACAGGTTTTTATGGTGCTTC. Variable domain in full (rest from reference TRBV2 and TRBJ2-7): EPEVTQTPSHQVTQMGQEVILRCVPISNHLYFYWYRQILGQKVEFLVSFYNNEISEKSEIFDDQFSVERPDGSNFTLKIRSTKLEDSAMYFCASSRRDRFLWCFGPGTRLTVT.

The CDR3 sequence is CASSVVSSGSTAEQFF. CDR3 coding DNA: TGTGCCAGCAGCGTAGTGTCCAGCGGGAGTACCGCTGAGCAGTTCTTC. V is TRBV9 and J is TRBJ2-1, with 8 bases aligning to TRBD2. Per germline, CDR1 SGDLS and CDR2 YYNGEE. The CDR3 runs 16 residues. V was clipped by 0 bases and J by 9 bases; unmatched bases: 11.

The sample holds one count of this clone. The genes are TRBV5-1 and TRBJ1-1; D may be TRBD1 (5 bases). This CDR3 region has 12 residues. Germline CDR1 SGHRS, CDR2 YFSETQ. Trimming stripped 5 bases from V and 5 bases from J, with 10 bases between. The CDR3 region has the DNA TGCGCCAGCAGTCGGGAGGGGACTGAAGCTTTCTTT. It yields the protein CASSREGTEAFF.

V and J are TRBV6-1 and TRBJ1-2; D not certain. The CDR3 runs 16 residues. V lost 2 bases, J lost 2 bases, and 15 bases lay in between. CDR1 is MNHNS, CDR2 SASEGT, per germline. In nucleotides, the CDR3 is TGTGCCAGCAGTGAACTAATAAGCGACCGAAACTATGGCTACACCTTC. Translating gives CASSELISDRNYGYTF.

The chain combines TRBV6-1 with TRBJ2-7, with 8 bases lining up with TRBD2. The V gene's germline CDR1 is MNHNS and CDR2 SASEGT. This CDR3 has 15 amino acids. The junction had 6 bases not matched to a gene; V was cut back by 3 bases and J by 2 bases. CDR3 coding DNA: TGTGCCAGCAGTGATCCTAGCGGGCGTGCCTACGAGCAGTACTTC. This translates into CASSDPSGRAYEQYF.

The V and J genes are TRBV29-1 and TRBJ2-1, with TRBD2 matching 10 bases. Germline V lookup: CDR1 SQVTM, CDR2 ANQGSEA. V gave up 4 bases and J gave up 7 bases; unmatched junction bases: 7. The CDR3 extends over 14 amino acids. The CDR3 loop reads CSVVVAGGRNEQFF. CDR3 in DNA: TGCAGCGTTGTGGTAGCGGGAGGTCGGAATGAGCAGTTCTTC.

The chain uses TRBV28 and TRBJ2-7, with D possibly matching TRBD1 (6 bases). The germline V and J ends were trimmed by 6 bases and 6 bases, with 18 bases remaining between them. The length of the CDR3 is 14 residues. From germline, CDR1 is MDHEN and CDR2 SYDVKM. Written as DNA, the CDR3 is TGTGCCAGCAGCCAGGGTAGGGGGTATACCGAGCAGTACTTC. Its translation: CASSQGRGYTEQYF.

V is TRBV28 and J is TRBJ1-2; TRBD1 matches 7 bases. Germline CDR1 and CDR2: MDHEN and SYDVKM. The trim removed 3 bases at V and 8 bases at J, leaving 6 bases unmatched. The CDR3 runs to 13 residues. For the CDR3, the DNA is TGTGCCAGCAGTTTGGAAACAGGGGTAGGCTACACCTTC. The encoded protein is CASSLETGVGYTF.

The V call is TRBV7-9, the J call TRBJ2-1; D is unclear. Germline CDR1 and CDR2: SEHNR and FQNEAQ (reference sequence). The V end lost 2 bases, the J end lost 9 bases, and 5 bases lay between the germline ends. This CDR3 region has 11 residues. DNA for the CDR3: TGTGCCAGCAGCTTACGCGGTGAGCAGTTCTTC. Translation: CASSLRGEQFF. The full variable domain, completed using reference TRBV7-9 and TRBJ2-1, is DTGVSQNPRHKITKRGQNVTFRCDPISEHNRLYWYRQTLGQGPEFLTYFQNEAQLEKSRLLSDRFSAERPKGSFSTLEIQRTEQGDSAMYLCASSLRGEQFFGPGTRLTVL.

In DNA form, the CDR3 reads TGTGCCAGCAGTTTCGCGAGCAGAGGGCGTTACAATGAGCAGTTCTTC. As protein: CASSFASRGRYNEQFF. The rearrangement uses TRBV28 and TRBJ2-1, with a possible D match to TRBD2 (5 bases). V lost 3 bases, J lost 4 bases, and 16 bases lay in between. The V gene's germline CDR1 is MDHEN and CDR2 SYDVKM. CDR3 length: 16 amino acids.

J is TRBJ2-1 and V is TRBV10-1; 7 bases line up with TRBD2. Per the germline V gene, CDR1 is WNHNN and CDR2 is SYGVQD (reference sequence). The trim removed 2 bases at V and 5 bases at J, leaving 6 bases unmatched. This CDR3 is built from 15 residues. CDR3 bases: TGCGCCAGCAGTGAGCACGCGGGAGTGGACAATGAGCAGTTCTTC. It codes for CASSEHAGVDNEQFF.

V and J are TRBV25-1 and TRBJ2-3, with a tentative D call TRBD2 (5 bases). The CDR3 contains 15 residues. Germline V CDR1 and CDR2: MGHDK, SYGVNS. Trimming left V 6 bases short and J 2 bases short, with 15 bases between. CDR3 sequence: CASSETGKITDTQYF. The CDR3 DNA is TGTGCCAGCAGCGAAACCGGGAAGATCACAGATACGCAGTATTTT.

J is TRBJ2-3 and V is TRBV30; weak D call: TRBD1 (6 bases). The CDR3 covers 13 residues. Trimming took off 5 bases at V and 6 bases at J, with 15 bases between the two ends. CDR1 is GTSNPN, CDR2 SVGIG, per germline (reference sequence). This CDR3 reads CAWEPTGLDTQYF. The CDR3 DNA reads TGTGCCTGGGAACCGACAGGTCTGGATACGCAGTATTTT.

The J gene is TRBJ2-1, the V gene TRBV5-1; 15 nucleotides match TRBD2. The germline CDR1 and CDR2 sequences are SGHRS and YFSETQ. The CDR3 loop spans 21 amino acids. Trimming removed 2 bases from V and 8 bases from J; junction bases left unmatched: 20. The CDR3 nucleotides read TGCGCCAGCAGCTTAAATTCCGGGACTAGCGGGAGGTTTATATATGCCGATGAGCAGTTCTTC. It translates to CASSLNSGTSGRFIYADEQFF.

The chain uses TRBV7-2 and TRBJ2-1, with D possibly TRBD1 on 5 matching bases. The CDR3 is 15 amino acids. Trimming took off 3 bases at V and 6 bases at J, with 15 bases between the two ends. CDR1 SGHTA and CDR2 FQGNSA come from the germline V gene. Written as DNA, the CDR3 is TGTGCCAGCAGCTTGCAGGGCATGTTTGGCAATGAGCAGTTCTTC. Amino acids: CASSLQGMFGNEQFF.

The chain is built from TRBV18 and TRBJ2-1; possibly TRBD2 for D (6 bases). The length of the CDR3 is 16 residues. V was shortened by 0 bases and J by 4 bases, with 13 bases between the two germline ends. Germline-derived CDR1 and CDR2 are KGHSH and LQKENI. The CDR3 bases are TGTGCCAGCTCACCACCACTCGGGAGTGGATACAATGAGCAGTTCTTC. Translated: CASSPPLGSGYNEQFF.

A few counts support this clone. The chain recombines TRBV4-2 with TRBJ2-6, with D perhaps TRBD2 (6 bases). V gave up 1 base and J gave up 2 bases, with 6 bases separating them. This CDR3 is 15 amino acids long. The V gene's germline CDR1 is LGHNA and CDR2 YNFKEQ. CDR3 in amino acids: CASSQGLAGANVLTF. CDR3 DNA: TGTGCCAGCAGCCAAGGACTAGCTGGGGCCAACGTCCTGACTTTC.

The chain recombines TRBV13 with TRBJ2-1; D is perhaps TRBD2 (5 bases). CDR3 length: 14 residues. Germline V gene sequence: CDR1 PRHDT, CDR2 FYEKMQ (reference sequence). Trimming removed 5 bases from V and 6 bases from J, with 14 bases in between. The DNA of the CDR3 is TGTGCCAGCAGCCCAACAATGCGGGTCAATGAGCAGTTCTTC. Amino acids: CASSPTMRVNEQFF.

The gene calls are TRBV5-1 and TRBJ1-2; 9 bases map to TRBD1. The length of the CDR3 is 14 residues. V shed 3 bases and J 8 bases; nucleotides not matched to a gene: 8. The germline CDR1 and CDR2 sequences are SGHRS and YFSETQ. The CDR3 protein is CASSSGTGSGGYTF. As DNA, the CDR3 is TGCGCCAGCAGCTCCGGGACAGGGAGTGGAGGCTACACCTTC.

The chain employs TRBV9 and TRBJ2-1; 13 nucleotides align to TRBD2. With 4 bases clipped from V and 4 bases from J, the junction kept 5 bases outside the gene matches. The CDR3 has 16 amino acids. Germline values: CDR1 SGDLS, CDR2 YYNGEE. DNA for the CDR3: TGTGCCAGCAGCCCGAGGACTAGCGGGGGTTACAATGAGCAGTTCTTC. Its translation: CASSPRTSGGYNEQFF.

This sequence joins TRBV6-5 and TRBJ1-2; 9 bases line up with TRBD1. V lost 0 bases and J lost 4; bases outside the gene matches: 6. CDR3 size: 16 residues. Germline V CDR1 and CDR2: MNHEY, SVGAGI. The CDR3 spells CASSYSTDRGGYGYTF. The CDR3 DNA is TGTGCCAGCAGTTACTCGACGGACAGGGGCGGCTATGGCTACACCTTC.

The chain employs TRBV19 and TRBJ2-3; the match to TRBD1 covers 10 bases. The junction had 11 bases not matched to a gene; V was cut back by 5 bases and J by 0 bases. Germline V gene sequence: CDR1 LNHDA, CDR2 SQIVND (reference sequence). The CDR3 is made up of 18 amino acids. The DNA of the CDR3 is TGTGCCAGTAGTCTGACAGGGGGCGCGGGTGGTAGCACAGATACGCAGTATTTT. Its translation is CASSLTGGAGGSTDTQYF.

The chain employs TRBV7-9 and TRBJ2-7; D remains unclear. From germline, CDR1 is SEHNR and CDR2 FQNEAQ (reference sequence). The CDR3 runs to 14 residues. The V gene lost 1 base and the J gene lost 4 bases, with 11 bases spanning the gap. DNA of the CDR3: TGTGCCAGCAGCTTAGGTGGAGAATGGTACGAGCAGTACTTC. Translation gives CASSLGGEWYEQYF.